The 13 T cell receptor beta chains below were found in one sample sequenced in a study of blood T cells in healthy people across ages. For the second PCR, which ran for about 7 to 11 cycles, a sample-barcoded 5' primer and a J-beta primer mix were used. In TCRdb, the 5' RACE reads were re-called with MiXCR into one record per CDR3 protein. The repertoire holds 650,000 to 1,000,000 distinct CDR3 sequences, with roughly 40% as singletons. The sequenced sample consisted of blood. The receptor source for this set is a man between 18 and 35 years old in good health.

This chain joins TRBV14 and TRBJ2-1; no definite D call. The end of the DNA is better explained by TRBJ2-7, so the J call may be wrong. Germline V gene lookup returns CDR1 SGHDN and CDR2 FVKESK. The CDR3 is made up of 15 amino acids. The CDR3 loop reads CASSPVHSIYNEQYF. The CDR3 DNA sequence: TGTGCCAGCAGCCCTGTACATTCGATCTACAATGAGCAGTACTTC.

V gene TRBV4-3 combines with J gene TRBJ2-1; 8 positions agree with TRBD1. Trimming took 3 bases from V and 13 from J; bases not matched to a gene: 14. CDR1 and CDR2 from the germline V gene are LGHNA and YSLEER. The CDR3 sequence is 15 residues long. Written as DNA, the CDR3 is TGCGCCAGCAGCCAGAACCTGGACAGGGAAGAGACCCAGTTCTTC. Encoded protein: CASSQNLDREETQFF.

At least ten counts were recorded for this clonotype. V is TRBV12-3 or TRBV12-4 and J is TRBJ2-7; either TRBD1 or TRBD2 may supply D (5 bases each). This CDR3 region has 16 residues. Trimming cost V 1 base and J 2 bases, with 15 bases left between them. CDR3 sequence reads: CASSLGGKSGTYEQYF. The CDR3, as DNA: TGTGCCAGCAGTTTAGGGGGGAAGAGTGGGACCTACGAGCAGTACTTC.

This clonotype was counted ten times or more. CDR3 protein: CASSLVRGSNYGYTF. In nucleotides, the CDR3 is TGTGCCAGCAGTTTAGTACGGGGGTCCAACTATGGCTACACCTTC. The genes are TRBV12-3 or TRBV12-4 and TRBJ1-2; the D gene is possibly TRBD1 (5 bases). The CDR3 is made up of 15 amino acids. The V and J ends lost 1 base and 2 bases respectively, with 11 bases between them.

This clonotype was seen a few times. The chain has TRBV20-1 and TRBJ2-4, with TRBD2 as a possible D gene (5 bases). V dropped 0 bases and J dropped 1 base, with 16 bases sitting between them. Germline V gene lookup returns CDR1 DFQATT and CDR2 SNEGSKA (reference sequence). This CDR3 spans 17 amino acids. Here the CDR3 reads CSARDTRSAAAKNIQYF. The CDR3 DNA sequence: TGCAGTGCTAGAGATACCCGGTCAGCGGCCGCCAAAAACATTCAGTACTTC.

V and J are TRBV12-3 or TRBV12-4 and TRBJ2-7, with D unclear. The CDR3 loop spans 12 amino acids. V was cut by 6 bases and J by 6 bases, with 12 bases left in between. Written as DNA, the CDR3 is TGTGCCAGCAGCCCAAACGATTCCGAGCAGTACTTC. Translating gives CASSPNDSEQYF.

Note on this clonotype: A much larger clone is a single base away; this may be a read error. The chain recombines TRBV7-2 with TRBJ2-1; tentatively, D is TRBD2 (6 bases). Germline CDR1 is SGHTA and CDR2 is FQGNSA. This CDR3 is 17 amino acids long. CDR3 bases: TGTGCCCGCAGCTTAGCGTTCGGCCTAGCGAGCTACAATGAGCAGTTCTTC. Its protein is CARSLAFGLASYNEQFF.

The chain's CDR3 is CASSFGAGDMNTEAFF. The CDR3 nucleotides are TGTGCCAGCAGCTTTGGGGCAGGGGATATGAACACTGAAGCTTTCTTT. The J gene is TRBJ1-1, the V gene TRBV7-9; D may be TRBD1 (6 bases). V gave up 3 bases and J gave up 0 bases, with 14 bases separating them. CDR1 and CDR2 (germline): SEHNR, FQNEAQ (reference sequence). CDR3 length: 16 residues.

In its sample, this clonotype was seen a few times. The rearrangement joins TRBV4-2 to TRBJ2-7; no definite D call. The CDR3 has 11 residues. Trimming cost V 4 bases and J 7 bases, with 8 bases left between them. Germline V gene lookup returns CDR1 LGHNA and CDR2 YNFKEQ. The CDR3 DNA reads TGTGCCAGCAGCCGAGATTCGGAGCAGTACTTC. This gives the protein CASSRDSEQYF.

The chain is built from TRBV12-3 or TRBV12-4 and TRBJ1-2; TRBD1 might be the D (5 bases). With 7 bases removed from V and 6 bases from J, the gap between germline ends came to 18 bases. The CDR3 loop spans 14 amino acids. DNA for the CDR3: TGTGCCAGCACCTCTGACAGCAGGGTGCATGGCTACACCTTC. Its protein is CASTSDSRVHGYTF.

This chain joins TRBV9 and TRBJ2-5; no clear D. The CDR3 totals 14 residues. Trimming left V 4 bases short and J 5 bases short, with 15 bases between. In germline, CDR1 is SGDLS, CDR2 YYNGEE. The CDR3 here is CASSQNGFTETQYF. Here the CDR3 DNA reads TGTGCCAGCAGCCAGAACGGGTTCACGGAGACCCAGTACTTC.

The chain carries TRBV12-3 or TRBV12-4 and TRBJ2-3; 7 bases fit TRBD1. With 1 base clipped from V and 3 bases from J, the junction kept 4 bases outside the gene matches. The CDR3 has 15 residues. Here the CDR3 reads CASSLVTGWTDTQYF. The CDR3 region has the DNA TGTGCCAGCAGTTTAGTGACAGGGTGGACAGATACGCAGTATTTT.

The gene calls are TRBV20-1 and TRBJ2-5; 7 bases fit TRBD1. Germline V gene sequence: CDR1 DFQATT, CDR2 SNEGSKA (reference sequence). CDR3 length: 14 amino acids. The CDR3 reads CTTMPRDREETQYF. The CDR3 DNA follows: TGCACCACAATGCCCAGGGACAGAGAAGAGACCCAGTACTTC.